Shown below are 25 T cell receptor beta chains from a single sample sequenced in a study of blood T cell repertoires in COVID-19. Profiling relied on immunoSEQ multiplex PCR, and the TCRdb table lists in-frame clones only, not all of them. The data hold 200,000 or so clones, with around nine tenths observed a single time. Material for sequencing was peripheral blood. These TCRs come from a man aged 65 to 79 with active or convalescent COVID-19.

The rearrangement joins TRBV9 to TRBJ2-2, with a weak D call TRBD2 (6 bases). Trimming left V 0 bases short and J 4 bases short, with 19 bases between. This CDR3 is built from 18 residues. CDR1 and CDR2 (germline): SGDLS, YYNGEE. This chain's CDR3 is CASSVGRLEAGATGELFF. In DNA form, the CDR3 reads TGTGCCAGCAGCGTAGGCAGGTTAGAAGCGGGCGCCACCGGGGAGCTGTTTTTT.

This rearrangement joins TRBV2 to TRBJ2-7; 9 bases are shared with TRBD1. There are 14 residues in the CDR3. Germline CDR1 and CDR2: SNHLY and FYNNEI. Trimming at V came to 8 bases and at J to 4 bases, leaving 9 bases not matched to a gene. The CDR3 DNA sequence: TGTGCCAGCTCAGAACAGGGGGCGGGGTACGAGCAGTACTTC. It encodes CASSEQGAGYEQYF.

CDR3 DNA sequence: TGTGCCAGCTCCGGACTAGCGGGAAGGTTGGACGAGCAGTACTTC. Its protein product is CASSGLAGRLDEQYF. The chain has TRBV18 and TRBJ2-7, with 12 nucleotides matching TRBD2. With V trimmed by 6 bases and J by 5 bases, 8 bases remained unmatched. Germline loops: CDR1 KGHSH, CDR2 LQKENI. The CDR3 length is 15 residues. Together with reference TRBV18 and TRBJ2-7, the CDR3 gives the full variable domain: NAGVMQNPRHLVRRRGQEARLRCSPMKGHSHVYWYRQLPEEGLKFMVYLQKENIIDESGMPKERFSAEFPKEGPSILRIQQVVRGDSAAYFCASSGLAGRLDEQYFGPGTRLTVT.

This rearrangement joins TRBV11-2 to TRBJ2-5, with D tentatively TRBD1 (5 bases). Germline V gene lookup returns CDR1 SGHAT and CDR2 FQNNGV. The V end lost 0 bases, the J end lost 3 bases, and 11 bases lay between the germline ends. The CDR3 spans 15 residues. The CDR3 sequence: CASSLEPQGEETQYF. The DNA of the CDR3 is TGTGCCAGCAGCTTAGAACCCCAGGGTGAAGAGACCCAGTACTTC.

The chain is built from TRBV5-5 and TRBJ2-7; the D is unclear. Per germline, CDR1 SGHKS and CDR2 YYEKEE (reference sequence). This CDR3 is 12 amino acids long. Trimming stripped 8 bases from V and 3 bases from J, with 12 bases between. The CDR3 nucleotides are TGTGCCAGTCACAGTGGGTTCTACGAGCAGTACTTC. This gives the protein CASHSGFYEQYF.

V is TRBV28 and J is TRBJ2-7; 7 bases are a match to TRBD1. The CDR3 consists of 15 residues. Germline CDR1 is MDHEN and CDR2 is SYDVKM. V dropped 7 bases and J dropped 4; count of bases not matched to a gene: 13. CDR3 nucleotide sequence: TGTGCCAGCACACAGGTCCGACAGGGCGGGTACGAGCAGTACTTC. Its protein product is CASTQVRQGGYEQYF.

This chain links TRBV6-5 with TRBJ2-1; 9 nucleotides agree with TRBD1. The CDR3 is made up of 15 amino acids. V lost 6 bases, J lost 7 bases, and 10 bases stayed unmatched. CDR1 is MNHEY and CDR2 is SVGAGI in the germline V gene. In nucleotides, the CDR3 is TGTGCCAGCAGCACTCAGGGACAGGGAAGAAATGAGCAGTTCTTC. It translates to CASSTQGQGRNEQFF.

J is TRBJ2-7 and V is TRBV11-3; TRBD1 matches at 8 bases. This CDR3 spans 15 amino acids. The V gene end was trimmed by 3 bases and the J gene end by 4 bases; junction bases not matched to a gene: 8. Germline V gene sequence: CDR1 SGHNT, CDR2 YENEEA. The CDR3 spells CASSLGTGLHYEQYF. In DNA, the CDR3 is TGTGCCAGCAGCTTGGGGACAGGCCTGCATTACGAGCAGTACTTC.

In its sample, this clone was seen once. The CDR3 DNA reads TGTGCCAGCAGCACTACCGGGGGTTACTATGGCTACACCTTC. This codes for CASSTTGGYYGYTF. The chain combines TRBV6-5 with TRBJ1-2; possible D gene TRBD1, 5 bases. The CDR3 is made up of 14 amino acids. The V gene lost 6 bases and the J gene lost 3 bases, with 14 bases spanning the gap. Germline V CDR1 and CDR2: MNHEY, SVGAGI.

The CDR3, as DNA: TGTGCCAGCAGCCAAGGCGGAATTTCACCCCTCCACTTT. Protein product: CASSQGGISPLHF. J is TRBJ1-6 and V is TRBV3-1 (or the pseudogene TRBV3-2); no definite D call. The CDR3 is 13 amino acids. The V end lost 1 base, the J end lost 9 bases, and 7 bases lay between the germline ends. The germline CDR1 and CDR2 sequences are LGHDT and YNNKEL (reference sequence).

V and J are TRBV13 and TRBJ2-3; TRBD2 agrees at 11 bases. This CDR3 has 19 residues. Losses at the gene ends were 5 bases for V and 4 bases for J; bases not matched to a gene: 17. Per the germline V gene, CDR1 is PRHDT and CDR2 is FYEKMQ (reference sequence). The CDR3 here is CASSPPGVAGGPLADTQYF. CDR3 in DNA: TGTGCCAGCAGCCCACCAGGAGTAGCGGGAGGGCCGTTAGCAGATACGCAGTATTTT. Drawing the rest from reference TRBV13 and TRBJ2-3, the complete variable domain is AAGVIQSPRHLIKEKRETATLKCYPIPRHDTVYWYQQGPGQDPQFLISFYEKMQSDKGSIPDRFSAQQFSDYHSELNMSSLELGDSALYFCASSPPGVAGGPLADTQYFGPGTRLTVL.

The chain has TRBV19 and TRBJ2-2, with TRBD2 identical over 7 bases. The junction had 6 bases not matched to a gene; V was cut back by 7 bases and J by 4 bases. The CDR3 covers 14 residues. Looked up from germline, CDR1 is LNHDA and CDR2 is SQIVND (reference sequence). CDR3 region: CASTPSGFTGELFF. CDR3 nucleotide sequence: TGTGCCAGTACCCCTAGCGGATTCACCGGGGAGCTGTTTTTT.

Only one count was recorded for this clone. The genes are TRBV5-4 and TRBJ2-1, with a tentative D call TRBD2 (5 bases). The CDR3 runs to 15 residues. CDR1 and CDR2 from the germline V gene are SGHNT and YYREEE (reference sequence). V was cut by 0 bases and J by 5 bases, with 12 bases left in between. The CDR3 nucleotides read TGTGCCAGCAGCTTGGTAACTAGACCAAACAATGAGCAGTTCTTC. It translates to CASSLVTRPNNEQFF.

A remark on this clone: Other DNA sequences from this sample encode an identical CDR3 as well. The V and J genes are TRBV7-2 and TRBJ1-2; D gene uncertain. The CDR3 loop spans 13 amino acids. Germline loops: CDR1 SGHTA, CDR2 FQGNSA. The V end lost 5 bases, the J end lost 5 bases, and 12 bases lay between the germline ends. In DNA, the CDR3 is TGTGCCAGCAGCCCTAGCGGCCCTTATGGCTACACCTTC. Its translation: CASSPSGPYGYTF.

The CDR3 loop is CASSQEYRTSTDTQYF. CDR3 DNA sequence: TGCGCCAGCAGCCAAGAATACAGAACTAGCACAGATACGCAGTATTTT. The V gene is TRBV4-3, the J gene TRBJ2-3; D unclear. V lost 0 bases and J lost 0, with 10 bases in between. This CDR3 contains 16 residues. Germline values: CDR1 LGHNA, CDR2 YSLEER.

J is TRBJ2-7 and V is TRBV6-2 or TRBV6-3; 7 bases align to TRBD2. The CDR3 consists of 15 residues. V shed 3 bases, J shed 5 bases, and the junction held 10 bases outside the gene matches. Germline CDR1 reads MNHEY; CDR2 reads SVGEGT. The CDR3 sequence is CASSYQRDFLHEQYF. The CDR3 bases are TGTGCCAGCAGTTATCAGCGGGACTTTCTACACGAGCAGTACTTC.

CDR3 residues: CASSPGTGEDYGYTF. The CDR3 DNA sequence: TGTGCCAGCAGTCCCGGGACAGGGGAGGACTATGGCTACACCTTC. J is TRBJ1-2 and V is TRBV27; 10 bases match TRBD1. The V gene's germline CDR1 is MNHEY and CDR2 SMNVEV (reference sequence). The J segment lost 3 bases and the V segment lost 5 bases, leaving 6 bases of the junction unmatched. CDR3 length: 15 amino acids.

In the case of this clone: Since no conserved phenylalanine or tryptophan closes the CDR3, a read error is the likely cause. The DNA is left out, because the CDR3 cannot be placed on it with certainty; the CDR3 is given as TCRdb lists it. V usage is TRBV30 and J usage is TRBJ1-2; the table's D call of TRBD1 was not tested on the DNA. The CDR3 contains 13 residues when both ends are counted. Germline-derived CDR1 and CDR2 are GTSNPN and SVGIG (reference sequence). This CDR3 is CACKNPRTGSMAN.

This clone was observed once. The rearrangement joins TRBV7-2 to TRBJ2-1, with 8 bases fitting TRBD1. The trim removed 1 base at V and 8 bases at J, leaving 7 bases unmatched. The V gene's germline CDR1 is SGHTA and CDR2 FQGNSA. CDR3 size: 15 residues. This CDR3 is CASSLVGTGAHEQFF. The CDR3 nucleotides are TGTGCCAGCAGCTTAGTAGGGACAGGAGCACATGAGCAGTTCTTC.

The rearrangement uses TRBV23-1 and TRBJ2-7; 9 nucleotides line up with TRBD2. TRBV23-1 belongs to the ORF category, with a function that is uncertain. The CDR3 sequence is 21 residues long. The junction had 23 bases not matched to a gene; V was cut back by 1 base and J by 4 bases. CDR3: CASSQFMPRTDGDSGRYEQYF. CDR3 sequence (DNA): TGCGCCAGCAGTCAATTTATGCCCAGGACTGACGGTGATAGCGGGAGATACGAGCAGTACTTC.

This chain joins TRBV19 and TRBJ2-5, with a weak D call TRBD1 (5 bases). The CDR3 totals 14 residues. Trimming cost V 6 bases and J 7 bases, with 18 bases left between them. Germline CDR1 and CDR2: LNHDA and SQIVND (reference sequence). The DNA for the CDR3 is TGTGCCAGTAGGGAGCAAGGGGCCTCAGGGACCCAGTACTTC. Translated, it gives CASREQGASGTQYF.

The chain uses TRBV7-9 and TRBJ1-3; D perhaps matches TRBD1 (5 bases). With 5 bases removed from V and 0 bases from J, the gap between germline ends came to 17 bases. The germline gives CDR1 SEHNR, CDR2 FQNEAQ (reference sequence). This CDR3 comprises 17 residues. CDR3 sequence: CASSVRDGGRSGNTIYF. Here the CDR3 DNA reads TGTGCCAGCAGCGTACGGGACGGAGGGCGCTCTGGAAACACCATATATTTT. Using reference TRBV7-9 and TRBJ1-3 for the parts outside the CDR3, the full variable domain is DTGVSQNPRHKITKRGQNVTFRCDPISEHNRLYWYRQTLGQGPEFLTYFQNEAQLEKSRLLSDRFSAERPKGSFSTLEIQRTEQGDSAMYLCASSVRDGGRSGNTIYFGEGSWLTVV.

The rearrangement joins TRBV5-6 to TRBJ1-2; 9 bases align to TRBD1. The CDR3 length is 14 residues. Germline values: CDR1 SGHDT, CDR2 YYEEEE. V lost 0 bases and J lost 8; bases outside the gene matches: 5. The CDR3 coding sequence is TGTGCCAGCAGCTTGGGGGGACAGGGATTCGGCTACACCTTC. Protein sequence: CASSLGGQGFGYTF.

The rearrangement uses TRBV18 and TRBJ1-1, with D hard to call. V lost 2 bases to trimming and J lost 1 base, with 11 bases between them. From germline, CDR1 is KGHSH and CDR2 LQKENI. CDR3 length: 15 amino acids. The CDR3 DNA reads as TGTGCCAGCTCACCAAATCAGTTAAAGAACACTGAAGCTTTCTTT. Encoded protein: CASSPNQLKNTEAFF.

This clone was seen only once. The chain joins TRBV5-4 to TRBJ2-6; 11 bases agree with TRBD1. V gave up 4 bases and J gave up 3 bases; unmatched junction bases: 3. There are 16 residues in the CDR3. Per the germline V gene, CDR1 is SGHNT and CDR2 is YYREEE (reference sequence). The CDR3 is CASSGQGAYGANVLTF. The CDR3 nucleotides are TGTGCCAGCAGCGGACAGGGGGCTTATGGGGCCAACGTCCTGACTTTC. Full variable domain (missing parts from reference TRBV5-4 and TRBJ2-6): ETGVTQSPTHLIKTRGQQVTLRCSSQSGHNTVSWYQQALGQGPQFIFQYYREEENGRGNFPPRFSGLQFPNYSSELNVNALELDDSALYLCASSGQGAYGANVLTFGAGSRLTVL.